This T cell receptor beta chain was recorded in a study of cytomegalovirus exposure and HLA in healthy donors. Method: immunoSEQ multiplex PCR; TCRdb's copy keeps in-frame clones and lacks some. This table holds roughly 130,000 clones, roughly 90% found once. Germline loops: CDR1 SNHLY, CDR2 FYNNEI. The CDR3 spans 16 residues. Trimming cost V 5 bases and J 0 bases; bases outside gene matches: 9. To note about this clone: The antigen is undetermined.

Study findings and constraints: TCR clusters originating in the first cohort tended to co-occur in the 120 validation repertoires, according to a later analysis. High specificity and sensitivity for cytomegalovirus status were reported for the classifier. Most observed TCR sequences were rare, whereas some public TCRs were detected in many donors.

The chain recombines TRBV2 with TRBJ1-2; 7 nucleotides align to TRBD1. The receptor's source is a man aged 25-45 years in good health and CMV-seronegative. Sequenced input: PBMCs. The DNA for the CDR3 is TGTGCCAGCAGTAACTTGGACAGGTCCACTAACTATGGCTACACCTTC. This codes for CASSNLDRSTNYGYTF.